This T cell receptor beta chain stems from a study of T-cell memory formation after mild COVID-19. For the study at large: TCR clusters were mostly confined to one donor each. Broader study findings: Whether day 37 second-wave clones are SARS-CoV-2-specific was not confirmed.

Germline-derived CDR1 and CDR2 are SGHKS and YYEKEE (reference sequence). CDR3 size: 15 residues. The V segment lost 5 bases and the J segment 5 bases; nucleotides outside the gene matches: 11. This clonotype was counted only a few times. The antigen remains unidentified. TCRdb reprocessed the 5' RACE reads with MiXCR, giving one entry per CDR3 protein. The table lists just under 350,000 distinct CDR3 sequences, over 10% of them singletons, with 20% to 25% in the top ten. The chain recombines TRBV5-5 with TRBJ2-3; 7 bases are a match to TRBD1. Material for sequencing was PBMCs or a T cell subset sorted from them (not recorded which). The sequence was obtained from a man younger than 30 who had mild COVID-19 (a few samples of this study predate the infection). Cell type and time point are not known. The CDR3 sequence: CASSSTGVSGDTQYF. The CDR3 region has the DNA TGTGCCAGCAGTTCTACAGGGGTTAGTGGAGATACGCAGTATTTT.